The next 25 T cell receptor beta chains were all read from a single sample in a study of cytomegalovirus exposure and HLA in healthy donors. The PCR made use of 60 Vbeta and 13 Jbeta primers. Produced via immunoSEQ multiplex PCR; TCRdb's table is partial and in-frame only. The top ten clones hold around 2.4% of a sample with about 180,000 clones, around 77% of them seen once. What was sequenced was PBMCs. These receptors all come from a man in his 60s in good health and CMV-seronegative.

The chain joins TRBV2 to TRBJ2-7; TRBD1 agrees at 7 bases. Per the germline V gene, CDR1 is SNHLY and CDR2 is FYNNEI. This CDR3 is 14 amino acids long. V shed 7 bases, J shed 4 bases, and the junction held 10 bases outside the gene matches. The CDR3 protein is CASKPRDSLYEQYF. The DNA for the CDR3 is TGTGCCAGCAAACCCCGGGACAGCTTATACGAGCAGTACTTC.

A few counts support this clone. The rearrangement uses TRBV6-5 and TRBJ2-1, with 13 bases aligning to TRBD2. Germline V gene sequence: CDR1 MNHEY, CDR2 SVGAGI. V was clipped by 2 bases and J by 10 bases; unmatched bases: 8. The CDR3 totals 16 residues. CDR3 residues: CASSYETSGRVGEQFF. CDR3 bases: TGTGCCAGCAGTTACGAAACTAGCGGGAGGGTTGGGGAGCAGTTCTTC.

The gene calls are TRBV7-8 and TRBJ2-3, with 7 positions matching TRBD1. The germline V gene has CDR1 SGHVS and CDR2 FQNEAQ. The CDR3 runs to 16 residues. V gave up 2 bases and J gave up 6 bases; unmatched junction bases: 11. CDR3 sequence: CASSLRPPSTGDTQYF. The DNA for the CDR3 is TGTGCCAGCAGCTTAAGGCCCCCGTCGACAGGGGATACGCAGTATTTT. The complete variable domain, with remaining parts taken from reference TRBV7-8 and TRBJ2-3, reads GAGVSQSPRYKVAKRGQDVALRCDPISGHVSLFWYQQALGQGPEFLTYFQNEAQLDKSGLPSDRFFAERPEGSVSTLKIQRTQQEDSAVYLCASSLRPPSTGDTQYFGPGTRLTVL.

This chain connects TRBV27 to TRBJ1-2; possible D gene TRBD1, 5 bases. Germline V CDR1 and CDR2: MNHEY, SMNVEV (reference sequence). The CDR3 is made up of 17 amino acids. Trimming removed 5 bases from V and 7 bases from J, with 26 bases in between. The CDR3 DNA sequence: TGTGCCAGCAGTCGCGTCCAAGAGAAGGGTTCAAGGGGTGGCTACACCTTC. It is translated as CASSRVQEKGSRGGYTF.

The CDR3 DNA follows: TGTGCCAGCAGCCAAGCGGCACCTCCAGGGAACACCGGGGAGCTGTTTTTT. Translation: CASSQAAPPGNTGELFF. V usage is TRBV14 and J usage is TRBJ2-2; no definite D call. CDR1 and CDR2 from the germline V gene are SGHDN and FVKESK. The V end was cut by 1 base, the J end by 1 base, with 13 bases between. This CDR3 is 17 amino acids long.

The chain uses TRBV7-6 and TRBJ1-1; 9 bases fit TRBD1. The V gene end was trimmed by 3 bases and the J gene end by 4 bases; junction bases not matched to a gene: 3. The CDR3 totals 14 residues. CDR1 is SGHVS, CDR2 FNYEAQ, per germline. The CDR3: CASSFGQGSTEAFF. DNA of the CDR3: TGTGCCAGCAGCTTTGGACAGGGGAGCACTGAAGCTTTCTTT. Full variable domain (rest looked up from reference TRBV7-6 and TRBJ1-1): GAGVSQSPRYKVTKRGQDVALRCDPISGHVSLYWYRQALGQGPEFLTYFNYEAQQDKSGLPNDRFSAERPEGSISTLTIQRTEQRDSAMYRCASSFGQGSTEAFFGQGTRLTVV.

This clone appeared a few times. This chain connects TRBV19 to TRBJ1-1; no reliable D call. This CDR3 comprises 13 residues. The V gene's germline CDR1 is LNHDA and CDR2 SQIVND (reference sequence). Trimming removed 4 bases from V and 2 bases from J, with 8 bases in between. The CDR3 nucleotides read TGTGCCAGTAGTAGGCCCCCTAACACTGAAGCTTTCTTT. This gives the protein CASSRPPNTEAFF.

V and J are TRBV30 and TRBJ1-1, with TRBD1 matching 9 bases. CDR1 GTSNPN and CDR2 SVGIG come from the germline V gene (reference sequence). CDR3 length: 14 amino acids. The V and J ends lost 7 bases and 1 base, in that order; junction bases with no gene match: 7. DNA for the CDR3: TGTGCCTTCCGGGACAGGGCATCGAACACTGAAGCTTTCTTT. Encoded protein: CAFRDRASNTEAFF.

This chain links TRBV28 with TRBJ2-1, with 11 bases that match TRBD1. V was clipped by 3 bases and J by 8 bases; unmatched bases: 6. Germline V lookup: CDR1 MDHEN, CDR2 SYDVKM. This CDR3 region has 15 residues. The CDR3 sequence: CASSLAGTGGYEQFF. CDR3 nucleotides: TGTGCCAGCAGTTTGGCCGGGACAGGGGGATATGAGCAGTTCTTC.

The rearrangement joins TRBV6-4 to TRBJ1-6; TRBD1 matches at 9 bases. The CDR3 length is 15 residues. V dropped 3 bases and J dropped 7; count of bases not matched to a gene: 4. CDR1 is MRHNA, CDR2 SNTAGT, per germline. The CDR3 nucleotides are TGTGCCAGCAGTGATGCCGGGACAGGGAATTCACCCCTCCACTTT. Amino acid sequence: CASSDAGTGNSPLHF.

This chain links TRBV5-6 with TRBJ2-4; 10 nucleotides line up with TRBD2. CDR1 SGHDT and CDR2 YYEEEE come from the germline V gene. V was pared by 4 bases and J by 0 bases, with 4 bases of the junction left unmatched. The CDR3 extends over 16 amino acids. The CDR3 nucleotides are TGTGCCAGCAGCCGGCCTAGCGGGGGAGCCAAAAACATTCAGTACTTC. Amino acid sequence: CASSRPSGGAKNIQYF.

For this clone: At one boundary the junction diverges from the germline segment, which might be a read error. V usage is TRBV5-6 and J usage is TRBJ2-5; a weak D match, TRBD1 (6 bases). The CDR3 loop spans 13 amino acids. Germline CDR1 is SGHDT and CDR2 is YYEEEE. This chain's CDR3 is CASSLDGGRGMDF. The CDR3 nucleotides are TGTGCCAGCAGCTTGGACGGTGGCAGGGGCATGGACTTC.

This rearrangement joins TRBV2 to TRBJ1-1, with 7 bases fitting TRBD1. The CDR3 totals 14 residues. Germline lookup yields CDR1 SNHLY and CDR2 FYNNEI. V lost 6 bases, J lost 10 bases, and 14 bases stayed unmatched. Here the CDR3 reads CASRKQGIEGRAFF. DNA of the CDR3: TGTGCCAGCAGAAAACAGGGGATCGAAGGAAGAGCTTTCTTT.

J is TRBJ2-1 and V is TRBV2; 9 nucleotides align to TRBD2. CDR3 length: 14 residues. The ends lost 7 bases at V and 2 bases at J; junction bases unmatched: 3. CDR1 and CDR2 from the germline V gene are SNHLY and FYNNEI. CDR3 region: CASTERGAYNEQFF. CDR3 bases: TGTGCCAGCACCGAGCGGGGGGCCTACAATGAGCAGTTCTTC.

This chain uses TRBV6-5 with TRBJ2-6, with no clear D. This CDR3 contains 15 residues. The V end was cut by 3 bases, the J end by 1 base, with 7 bases between. CDR1 and CDR2 (germline): MNHEY, SVGAGI. The DNA for the CDR3 is TGTGCCAGCAGTTATCGGAGATCTGGGGCCAACGTCCTGACTTTC. Translating it yields CASSYRRSGANVLTF.

For the CDR3, the DNA is TGCGCCAGCAGTGAAGGGGACTATGGCTACACCTTC. Translating gives CASSEGDYGYTF. This chain uses TRBV10-1 with TRBJ1-2, with D possibly TRBD1 on 5 matching bases. Germline CDR1 is WNHNN and CDR2 is SYGVQD (reference sequence). V shed 3 bases and J shed 3 bases, with 5 bases lying between them. This CDR3 is built from 12 residues.

Note on this clone: The junction departs from germline at one end; a sequencing error may be responsible. This chain links TRBV28 with TRBJ1-5; possibly TRBD1 for D (5 bases). The CDR3 sequence is 13 residues long. Per the germline V gene, CDR1 is MDHEN and CDR2 is SYDVKM. CDR3 in amino acids: CASSFPGDQPQNF. In DNA, the CDR3 is TGTGCCAGCAGTTTTCCGGGGGATCAGCCCCAGAATTTT.

This clone was seen a single time. This chain links TRBV7-9 with TRBJ2-7, with 9 bases identical to TRBD1. CDR1 is SEHNR, CDR2 FQNEAQ, per germline (reference sequence). This CDR3 spans 14 amino acids. J was trimmed by 0 bases and V by 9 bases; bases with no gene match: 6. In nucleotides, the CDR3 is TGTGCCAGTTCTGGACAGGGGAACTCCTACGAGCAGTACTTC. Amino acid sequence: CASSGQGNSYEQYF.

The sample holds one count of this clone. This chain links TRBV18 with TRBJ1-1, with D maybe TRBD1 (6 bases). This CDR3 region has 14 residues. Germline assignment: CDR1 KGHSH and CDR2 LQKENI. Trimming stripped 7 bases from V and 5 bases from J, with 17 bases between. The CDR3 nucleotides are TGTGCCAGCTTACCGGGACACATGGGGACTGAAGCTTTCTTT. Translation: CASLPGHMGTEAFF.

The rearrangement joins TRBV19 to TRBJ1-5; TRBD1 agrees at 9 bases. This CDR3 contains 16 residues. Germline V lookup: CDR1 LNHDA, CDR2 SQIVND (reference sequence). With V trimmed by 7 bases and J by 3 bases, 10 bases remained unmatched. The chain's CDR3 is CASKQQGTGNNQPQHF. In DNA form, the CDR3 reads TGTGCCAGTAAACAACAAGGGACAGGGAACAATCAGCCCCAGCATTTT.

This chain links TRBV5-4 with TRBJ2-3, with TRBD2 identical over 8 bases. CDR3 size: 19 residues. Germline CDR1 is SGHNT and CDR2 is YYREEE (reference sequence). Trimming removed 4 bases from V and 0 bases from J; junction bases left unmatched: 16. The CDR3 DNA reads TGTGCCAGCAGCCCAGGCGCGGGGGGAACAGATGCTAGCACAGATACGCAGTATTTT. It specifies CASSPGAGGTDASTDTQYF.

This chain connects TRBV5-4 to TRBJ2-3; TRBD1 agrees at 10 bases. CDR1 SGHNT and CDR2 YYREEE come from the germline V gene (reference sequence). J lost 5 bases, V lost 4 bases, and 4 bases had no gene match. The CDR3 is 14 amino acids. CDR3 protein: CASSPDRGRDTQYF. CDR3 nucleotide sequence: TGTGCCAGCAGCCCCGACAGGGGGCGAGATACGCAGTATTTT.

The chain combines TRBV18 with TRBJ1-6; 7 bases match TRBD1. The CDR3 is 13 residues long. Unmatched junction bases numbered 0, after V lost 3 bases and J lost 7 bases. Germline CDR1 reads KGHSH; CDR2 reads LQKENI. CDR3 loop: CASSPDRNSPLHF. In DNA form, the CDR3 reads TGTGCCAGCTCACCGGACAGGAATTCACCCCTCCACTTT.

This rearrangement joins TRBV19 to TRBJ1-1; possibly TRBD1 for D (6 bases). Per the germline V gene, CDR1 is LNHDA and CDR2 is SQIVND (reference sequence). V was pared by 7 bases and J by 1 base, with 22 bases between. This CDR3 has 17 residues. Here the CDR3 DNA reads TGTGCCAGTAACGACTGGGGAAGGGCAGGGGAGAACACTGAAGCTTTCTTT. The encoded protein is CASNDWGRAGENTEAFF.

This clone has just a few counts. The V and J genes are TRBV19 and TRBJ1-2, with unresolved D. There are 14 residues in the CDR3. The ends were cut back, 7 bases at V and 2 bases at J, with 14 bases in the middle. Germline values: CDR1 LNHDA, CDR2 SQIVND (reference sequence). CDR3 residues: CASIGTELNYGYTF. The CDR3 bases are TGTGCCAGTATCGGTACGGAGCTAAACTATGGCTACACCTTC.